A selection of T cell receptor beta chains follows, all from one sample in a study of long-term antiretroviral therapy in people with HIV. The repertoire was sequenced with immunoSEQ multiplex PCR; TCRdb's copy has only in-frame clones and lacks some. The repertoire has 15,000 to 20,000 clones, less than 85% of them found once; the top ten carry 13% to 15%. The sample in question was unsorted PBMCs, obtained 2.9 years after starting antiretroviral therapy. Receptor source: a woman under 40 with HIV. Each CDR3 is given with its conserved first and last residue. The order of the fields is CDR3 protein, CDR3 DNA, D gene, J gene, clone size, V gene. The D gene is left open where the match is weak. Not all rows give a size; the values are once, few, many and, for expanded clones, a class.

CDR3aa: CASSPGSGGYGYTF
CDR3nt: TGTGCCAGCAGCCCCGGGTCGGGGGGCTATGGCTACACCTTC
d_gene: NA
j_gene: TRBJ1-2
abundance: NA
v_gene: TRBV6-5

CDR3aa: CASSERYGDYGYTF
CDR3nt: TGTGCCAGCAGTGAAAGATATGGCGACTATGGCTACACCTTC
d_gene: NA
j_gene: TRBJ1-2
abundance: NA
v_gene: TRBV6-1

CDR3aa: CASSYSGLAGVREQYF
CDR3nt: TGTGCCAGCAGTTACTCTGGGCTAGCGGGGGTGAGGGAGCAGTACTTC
d_gene: TRBD2
j_gene: TRBJ2-7
abundance: NA
v_gene: TRBV6-5

CDR3aa: CASRERRLRGGYTF
CDR3nt: TGTGCCAGCAGAGAAAGACGGCTTCGTGGCGGCTACACCTTC
d_gene: NA
j_gene: TRBJ1-2
abundance: few
v_gene: TRBV6-5

CDR3aa: CASSNDRETQYF
CDR3nt: TGTGCCAGCAGCAACGACAGGGAAACCCAGTACTTC
d_gene: TRBD1
j_gene: TRBJ2-5
abundance: NA
v_gene: TRBV11-1

CDR3aa: CASSEVGGQGSGANVLTF
CDR3nt: TGTGCCAGCAGTGAAGTGGGGGGACAAGGCTCTGGGGCCAACGTCCTGACTTTC
d_gene: NA
j_gene: TRBJ2-6
abundance: once
v_gene: TRBV6-1

CDR3aa: CASSAWDETGNTIYF
CDR3nt: TGTGCCAGCAGTGCTTGGGATGAAACTGGAAACACCATATATTTT
d_gene: NA
j_gene: TRBJ1-3
abundance: NA
v_gene: TRBV2

CDR3aa: CANSPTNTGELFF
CDR3nt: TGTGCCAACAGTCCTACGAACACCGGGGAGCTGTTTTTT
d_gene: NA
j_gene: TRBJ2-2
abundance: NA
v_gene: TRBV28

CDR3aa: CASSFRTDGNTIYF
CDR3nt: TGTGCCAGTAGTTTCCGGACGGATGGAAACACCATATATTTT
d_gene: NA
j_gene: TRBJ1-3
abundance: NA
v_gene: TRBV19

CDR3aa: CASNSGGDTDTQYF
CDR3nt: TGTGCCAGCAACAGCGGGGGAGACACAGATACGCAGTATTTT
d_gene: TRBD2
j_gene: TRBJ2-3
abundance: NA
v_gene: TRBV27

CDR3aa: CASSRTAQETQYF
CDR3nt: TGTGCCAGCAGCCGTACCGCCCAAGAGACCCAGTACTTC
d_gene: NA
j_gene: TRBJ2-5
abundance: NA
v_gene: TRBV6-5